The 19 T cell receptor beta chains presented below share a single source sample, sequenced in a study of T cell responses to AZD1222 COVID-19 vaccine. Measured with immunoSEQ multiplex PCR; TCRdb has only the in-frame clones, and not every one. Among nearly 110,000 clones listed, around nine tenths were seen once. The sample consisted of peripheral blood, taken 28 days after the second AZD1222 dose. The receptors were sampled from an adult who received the AZD1222 COVID-19 vaccine.

V is TRBV7-2 and J is TRBJ2-5, with 9 bases that match TRBD2. Germline V gene sequence: CDR1 SGHTA, CDR2 FQGNSA. The CDR3 runs to 16 residues. The V gene end was trimmed by 4 bases and the J gene end by 5 bases; junction bases not matched to a gene: 11. CDR3 protein: CASSSFGGGVMETQYF. The CDR3, as DNA: TGTGCCAGCAGCTCCTTTGGCGGGGGGGTGATGGAGACCCAGTACTTC.

The chain carries TRBV7-2 and TRBJ2-4; 12 positions match TRBD2. The CDR3 has 18 amino acids. CDR1 SGHTA and CDR2 FQGNSA come from the germline V gene. V was clipped by 2 bases and J by 12 bases; unmatched bases: 17. CDR3: CASSLLGLAGKDLGSQYF. DNA for the CDR3: TGTGCCAGCAGCTTATTAGGACTAGCGGGGAAAGACTTAGGTAGTCAGTACTTC.

This chain joins TRBV7-3 and TRBJ2-7; the D is unclear. The CDR3 is made up of 12 amino acids. Germline assignment: CDR1 SGHTA and CDR2 FQGTGA. The V end was cut by 7 bases, the J end by 0 bases, with 7 bases between. The CDR3 bases are TGTGCCAGCACCGTCAACTCCTACGAGCAGTACTTC. Its protein product is CASTVNSYEQYF.

This clone has a single count. The chain carries TRBV28 and TRBJ2-5; D is perhaps TRBD2 (6 bases). This CDR3 contains 16 residues. Germline loops: CDR1 MDHEN, CDR2 SYDVKM. Trimming cost V 1 base and J 0 bases, with 12 bases left between them. CDR3 DNA sequence: TGTGCCAGCAGTTTATCGGGCCGGGGGTACCAAGAGACCCAGTACTTC. It translates to CASSLSGRGYQETQYF.

The rearrangement uses TRBV12-3 or TRBV12-4 and TRBJ1-1; the D gene is possibly TRBD1 (5 bases). The CDR3 is 13 amino acids. Trimming took off 8 bases at V and 3 bases at J, with 13 bases between the two ends. The CDR3 bases are TGTGCCAGCGGGGGGGACCAACACACTGAAGCTTTCTTT. This sequence encodes CASGGDQHTEAFF.

The chain joins TRBV18 to TRBJ2-3, with a weak D call TRBD2 (6 bases). V lost 1 base to trimming and J lost 1 base, with 9 bases between them. This CDR3 has 15 amino acids. Per the germline V gene, CDR1 is KGHSH and CDR2 is LQKENI. Written as DNA, the CDR3 is TGTGCCAGCTCACCACTGTCGGGGGGCACAGATACGCAGTATTTT. It is translated as CASSPLSGGTDTQYF.

This chain links TRBV30 with TRBJ1-4; 7 bases are shared with TRBD1. Germline V lookup: CDR1 GTSNPN, CDR2 SVGIG (reference sequence). This CDR3 has 13 residues. The V segment lost 0 bases and the J segment 8 bases; nucleotides outside the gene matches: 3. CDR3 loop: CAWSVQGIEKLFF. Here the CDR3 DNA reads TGTGCCTGGAGTGTACAGGGGATCGAAAAACTGTTTTTT.

The rearrangement uses TRBV9 and TRBJ1-2; TRBD1 matches at 9 bases. J was trimmed by 6 bases and V by 1 base; bases with no gene match: 7. CDR3 length: 15 residues. CDR1 and CDR2 from the germline V gene are SGDLS and YYNGEE. CDR3 sequence (DNA): TGTGCCAGCAGCGTATCTCCGACAGGGGGGGATGGCTACACCTTC. This sequence encodes CASSVSPTGGDGYTF.

The gene calls are TRBV30 and TRBJ1-1; 7 positions agree with TRBD1. Germline assignment: CDR1 GTSNPN and CDR2 SVGIG (reference sequence). V dropped 0 bases and J dropped 5; count of bases not matched to a gene: 9. The CDR3 has 15 amino acids. The CDR3, as DNA: TGTGCCTGGAGTGTTTTTGGGACAGTGCCTACTGAAGCTTTCTTT. Protein sequence: CAWSVFGTVPTEAFF. Based on the CDR3 plus reference TRBV30 and TRBJ1-1, the full variable domain is SQTIHQWPATLVQPVGSPLSLECTVEGTSNPNLYWYRQAAGRGLQLLFYSVGIGQISSEVPQNLSASRPQDRQFILSSKKLLLSDSGFYLCAWSVFGTVPTEAFFGQGTRLTVV.

The chain recombines TRBV5-6 with TRBJ2-4; 8 nucleotides agree with TRBD1. The CDR3 covers 13 residues. J was trimmed by 7 bases and V by 4 bases; bases with no gene match: 4. Germline values: CDR1 SGHDT, CDR2 YYEEEE. The CDR3 is CASSPGQDNIQYF. The DNA of the CDR3 is TGTGCCAGCAGCCCGGGACAGGACAACATTCAGTACTTC.

This clone was picked up a small number of times. This chain uses TRBV4-3 with TRBJ2-5; D unresolved. Germline V gives CDR1 LGHNA, CDR2 YSLEER. Trimming stripped 0 bases from V and 7 bases from J, with 12 bases between. The CDR3 extends over 14 amino acids. CDR3 sequence: CASSQDTGVGTQYF. The CDR3 DNA follows: TGCGCCAGCAGCCAAGATACTGGGGTTGGGACCCAGTACTTC.

The rearrangement links TRBV30 to TRBJ2-7; 7 bases align to TRBD2. This CDR3 has 15 residues. The V and J ends lost 0 bases and 4 bases, in that order; junction bases with no gene match: 9. Germline assignment: CDR1 GTSNPN and CDR2 SVGIG (reference sequence). CDR3 coding DNA: TGTGCCTGGAGTGTACCCCGGACTAGATGGTACGAGCAGTACTTC. The encoded protein is CAWSVPRTRWYEQYF.

V gene TRBV11-2 combines with J gene TRBJ2-7, with D maybe TRBD2 (6 bases). Per germline, CDR1 SGHAT and CDR2 FQNNGV. Trimming left V 2 bases short and J 3 bases short, with 17 bases between. The CDR3 has 16 amino acids. This CDR3 reads CASSLTLTGVGYEQYF. The CDR3 bases are TGTGCCAGCAGCTTAACCTTAACGGGGGTGGGCTACGAGCAGTACTTC.

This chain links TRBV12-3 or TRBV12-4 with TRBJ1-2, with D unclear. V lost 6 bases, J lost 12 bases, and 20 bases lay in between. The CDR3 sequence is 13 residues long. The CDR3 bases are TGTGCCAGCAGCCCCGGGAGGGCCCCATCTAACACCTTC. Its translation: CASSPGRAPSNTF.

The gene calls are TRBV5-4 and TRBJ1-2; D is perhaps TRBD1 (5 bases). This CDR3 region has 14 residues. Germline V lookup: CDR1 SGHNT, CDR2 YYREEE (reference sequence). Between the trimmed V and J ends, which lost 4 bases and 4 bases, there was a span of 14 bases. CDR3 amino acids: CASSDIVGPYGYTF. CDR3 in DNA: TGTGCCAGCAGCGACATAGTGGGACCCTATGGCTACACCTTC.

The gene calls are TRBV4-3 and TRBJ1-1; D might be TRBD1 (5 bases). V was clipped by 4 bases and J by 4 bases, with 16 bases between them. The CDR3 has 15 amino acids. The V gene's germline CDR1 is LGHNA and CDR2 YSLEER. For the CDR3, the DNA is TGCGCCAGCAGCCCCCTTGCCTGGGGGGTCACTGAAGCTTTCTTT. It translates to CASSPLAWGVTEAFF.

The V gene is TRBV5-4, the J gene TRBJ2-5; D remains unclear. The CDR3 runs to 13 residues. Deletions cut 4 bases from V and 4 bases from J, with 11 bases between. Germline lookup yields CDR1 SGHNT and CDR2 YYREEE (reference sequence). This CDR3 is CASSPPSRETQYF. For the CDR3, the DNA is TGTGCCAGCAGCCCCCCCTCCCGAGAGACCCAGTACTTC.

The chain carries TRBV12-3 or TRBV12-4 and TRBJ1-1; D is possibly TRBD1 (5 bases). The CDR3 totals 13 residues. V was pared by 6 bases and J by 4 bases, with 12 bases between. CDR3 sequence (DNA): TGTGCCAGCAGCCTCGGGGGGGTCACTGAAGCTTTCTTT. Translating it yields CASSLGGVTEAFF.

The chain couples TRBV7-2 to TRBJ2-7; TRBD1 matches 7 bases. The junction had 4 bases not matched to a gene; V was cut back by 3 bases and J by 5 bases. Germline V gene sequence: CDR1 SGHTA, CDR2 FQGNSA. This CDR3 spans 13 amino acids. CDR3 DNA: TGTGCCAGCAGCTTTAACAGGGGCGACGAGCAGTACTTC. It codes for CASSFNRGDEQYF.